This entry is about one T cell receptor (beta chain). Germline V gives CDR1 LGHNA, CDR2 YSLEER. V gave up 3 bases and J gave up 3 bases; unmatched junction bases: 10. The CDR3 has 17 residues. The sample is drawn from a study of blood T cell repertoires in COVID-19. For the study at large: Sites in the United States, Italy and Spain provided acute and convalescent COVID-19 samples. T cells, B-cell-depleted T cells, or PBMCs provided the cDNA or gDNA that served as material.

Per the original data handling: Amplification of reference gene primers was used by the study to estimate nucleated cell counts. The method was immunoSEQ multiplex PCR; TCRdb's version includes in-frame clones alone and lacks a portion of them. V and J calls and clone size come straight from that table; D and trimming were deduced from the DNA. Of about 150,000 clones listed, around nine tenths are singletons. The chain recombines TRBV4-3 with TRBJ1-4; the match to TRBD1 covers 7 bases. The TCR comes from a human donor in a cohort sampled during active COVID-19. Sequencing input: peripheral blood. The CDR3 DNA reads TGCGCCAGCAGCCATTCCGGCAGGGGGATGGCTAATGAAAAACTGTTTTTT. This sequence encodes CASSHSGRGMANEKLFF.